The 22 T cell receptor beta chains below all came from one sample that was sequenced in a study of blood T cell repertoires in COVID-19. Assay: immunoSEQ multiplex PCR; the TCRdb copy retains only in-frame clones and omits some. Of 200,000 to 250,000 clones listed, around 82% are singletons. Sequencing was done on a sample of peripheral blood. The source is a woman aged 30 to 39 who had recovered from COVID-19.

This clone was seen a few times. This sequence joins TRBV19 and TRBJ1-2; D remains ambiguous. The CDR3 extends over 13 amino acids. The ends were cut back, 6 bases at V and 8 bases at J, with 16 bases in the middle. Germline V gene sequence: CDR1 LNHDA, CDR2 SQIVND (reference sequence). The CDR3 loop is CASSPGSFGGYTF. In DNA form, the CDR3 reads TGTGCCAGTAGCCCGGGATCCTTCGGGGGCTACACCTTC. The full variable domain, its missing parts supplied by reference TRBV19 and TRBJ1-2, is DGGITQSPKYLFRKEGQNVTLSCEQNLNHDAMYWYRQDPGQGLRLIYYSQIVNDFQKGDIAEGYSVSREKKESFPLTVTSAQKNPTAFYLCASSPGSFGGYTFGSGTRLTVV.

This chain connects TRBV5-1 to TRBJ2-5; 9 nucleotides align to TRBD1. Per germline, CDR1 SGHRS and CDR2 YFSETQ. The CDR3 is 15 amino acids. The V segment lost 4 bases and the J segment 2 bases; nucleotides outside the gene matches: 6. CDR3 coding DNA: TGCGCCAGCAGCGCCTTTGGACAGGGGCAAGAGACCCAGTACTTC. It codes for CASSAFGQGQETQYF.

This clone was detected only once. V gene TRBV7-6 combines with J gene TRBJ2-1, with 12 bases fitting TRBD1. This CDR3 is built from 16 residues. In germline, CDR1 is SGHVS, CDR2 FNYEAQ. The ends lost 1 base at V and 8 bases at J; junction bases unmatched: 6. The CDR3 protein is CASSLVVGDRGHEQFF. The CDR3 DNA follows: TGTGCCAGCAGCTTAGTAGTCGGGGACAGGGGGCATGAGCAGTTCTTC.

V usage is TRBV9 and J usage is TRBJ2-5, with a tentative D call TRBD1 (5 bases). There are 14 residues in the CDR3. From germline, CDR1 is SGDLS and CDR2 YYNGEE. With 0 bases removed from V and 10 bases from J, the gap between germline ends came to 16 bases. The CDR3 here is CASSVEDGPRGQYF. DNA for the CDR3: TGTGCCAGCAGCGTAGAGGACGGTCCTAGGGGCCAGTACTTC.

The V call is TRBV6-5, the J call TRBJ1-4, with D perhaps TRBD1 (5 bases). Germline loops: CDR1 MNHEY, CDR2 SVGAGI. This CDR3 region has 14 residues. V was shortened by 9 bases and J by 4 bases, with 15 bases between the two germline ends. The CDR3 is CASEGGALNEKLFF. For the CDR3, the DNA is TGTGCCAGTGAGGGAGGGGCGCTTAATGAAAAACTGTTTTTT.

The chain employs TRBV5-1 and TRBJ1-2; 7 bases map to TRBD1. This CDR3 has 15 amino acids. Trimming cost V 1 base and J 5 bases; bases outside gene matches: 8. CDR1 SGHRS and CDR2 YFSETQ come from the germline V gene. This chain's CDR3 is CASSLSSGQQYGYTF. CDR3 nucleotides: TGCGCCAGCAGCTTGTCTTCGGGACAGCAATATGGCTACACCTTC. Full variable domain (rest looked up from reference TRBV5-1 and TRBJ1-2): KAGVTQTPRYLIKTRGQQVTLSCSPISGHRSVSWYQQTPGQGLQFLFEYFSETQRNKGNFPGRFSGRQFSNSRSEMNVSTLELGDSALYLCASSLSSGQQYGYTFGSGTRLTVV.

This chain links TRBV19 with TRBJ2-5; weak D call: TRBD1 (5 bases). The CDR3 covers 13 residues. Germline V CDR1 and CDR2: LNHDA, SQIVND (reference sequence). With 4 bases removed from V and 4 bases from J, the gap between germline ends came to 10 bases. CDR3: CASSKQGPETQYF. The CDR3 DNA reads as TGTGCCAGTAGTAAGCAGGGTCCAGAGACCCAGTACTTC.

V gene TRBV5-1 combines with J gene TRBJ2-7; D remains unclear. This CDR3 has 11 residues. Trimming pared 2 bases from V and 5 bases from J, leaving 5 bases between. The V gene's germline CDR1 is SGHRS and CDR2 YFSETQ. CDR3 sequence (DNA): TGCGCCAGCAGCTTCACGGACGAGCAGTACTTC. It yields the protein CASSFTDEQYF.

The chain couples TRBV5-4 to TRBJ2-7; perhaps TRBD2 as D (6 bases). The CDR3 has 14 residues. Germline CDR1 SGHNT, CDR2 YYREEE (reference sequence). V dropped 2 bases and J dropped 7 bases, with 16 bases sitting between them. CDR3 protein: CASSFYGGSGEQYF. The DNA for the CDR3 is TGTGCCAGCAGCTTCTACGGGGGATCTGGGGAGCAGTACTTC. Full variable domain (rest looked up from reference TRBV5-4 and TRBJ2-7): ETGVTQSPTHLIKTRGQQVTLRCSSQSGHNTVSWYQQALGQGPQFIFQYYREEENGRGNFPPRFSGLQFPNYSSELNVNALELDDSALYLCASSFYGGSGEQYFGPGTRLTVT.

This clone was seen a few times. The V and J genes are TRBV28 and TRBJ2-7, with 7 nucleotides matching TRBD1. There are 15 residues in the CDR3. The V gene's germline CDR1 is MDHEN and CDR2 SYDVKM. Germline trimming cut 7 bases from V and 5 bases from J; bases unmatched to any gene: 14. The CDR3 sequence is CASTTHGAGGNEQYF. In nucleotides, the CDR3 is TGTGCCAGCACCACTCATGGTGCAGGGGGAAACGAGCAGTACTTC.

The rearrangement links TRBV11-2 to TRBJ1-1; possibly TRBD1 for D (6 bases). The germline V gene encodes CDR1 SGHAT and CDR2 FQNNGV. V lost 4 bases and J lost 2, with 14 bases in between. The CDR3 sequence is 15 residues long. CDR3 bases: TGTGCCAGCAGCTCAAACGGGGGGGGCAACACTGAAGCTTTCTTT. Encoded protein: CASSSNGGGNTEAFF.

This clone was picked up a small number of times. V is TRBV6-7 and J is TRBJ2-7; D might be TRBD1 (5 bases). TRBV6-7 is identified as an open reading frame with a role that is uncertain. The length of the CDR3 is 17 residues. V shed 2 bases and J shed 2 bases, with 19 bases lying between them. CDR3 DNA: TGTGCCAGCAGTTACCCAAGATCCCTTAGGGGTACCTACGAGCAGTACTTC. It specifies CASSYPRSLRGTYEQYF.

This chain connects TRBV30 to TRBJ1-6; 9 nucleotides agree with TRBD1. Germline trimming cut 5 bases from V and 9 bases from J; bases unmatched to any gene: 5. CDR1 is GTSNPN and CDR2 is SVGIG in the germline V gene (reference sequence). The CDR3 extends over 13 amino acids. The CDR3 region has the DNA TGTGCCTGGTCCGGGACAGGGACTTCACCCCTCCACTTT. Amino acids: CAWSGTGTSPLHF. The variable domain in full, completed from reference TRBV30 and TRBJ1-6, reads SQTIHQWPATLVQPVGSPLSLECTVEGTSNPNLYWYRQAAGRGLQLLFYSVGIGQISSEVPQNLSASRPQDRQFILSSKKLLLSDSGFYLCAWSGTGTSPLHFGNGTRLTVT.

Points on this clone: Mismatch with germline at one junction end may stem from a read error. The genes are TRBV7-7 and TRBJ2-2; possibly TRBD1 for D (5 bases). In germline, CDR1 is SSHAT, CDR2 FNYEAQ (reference sequence). This CDR3 contains 16 residues. CDR3 loop: CASSLGNQGNTGELFF. The CDR3 nucleotides are TGTGCTAGCAGCTTAGGCAACCAGGGGAACACCGGGGAGCTGTTTTTT.

The chain recombines TRBV11-1 with TRBJ2-3; no firm D call. Germline V lookup: CDR1 SGHAT, CDR2 FQDESV (reference sequence). V lost 8 bases, J lost 4 bases, and 7 bases lay in between. CDR3 length: 11 amino acids. CDR3 sequence (DNA): TGTGCCAGCTCAGTCGCAGATACGCAGTATTTT. Translation gives CASSVADTQYF.

The rearrangement uses TRBV7-3 and TRBJ1-4; the match to TRBD1 covers 8 bases. Germline values: CDR1 SGHTA, CDR2 FQGTGA. Trimming cost V 6 bases and J 1 base; bases outside gene matches: 13. CDR3 length: 18 amino acids. For the CDR3, the DNA is TGTGCCAGCAGACGGGAGCGGACAGGGTTAGTAACTAATGAAAAACTGTTTTTT. It codes for CASRRERTGLVTNEKLFF.

The chain has TRBV24-1 and TRBJ1-1, with 7 bases identical to TRBD1. This CDR3 contains 15 residues. The ends lost 10 bases at V and 5 bases at J; junction bases unmatched: 15. Germline V CDR1 and CDR2: KGHDR, SFDVKD. Here the CDR3 reads CATYQDRLGQTEAFF. Here the CDR3 DNA reads TGTGCCACGTACCAGGACAGGTTAGGCCAGACTGAAGCTTTCTTT.

The table lists this clone with a count of one. The V gene is TRBV6-5, the J gene TRBJ1-4; 9 nucleotides agree with TRBD1. The V gene's germline CDR1 is MNHEY and CDR2 SVGAGI. V lost 6 bases, J lost 7 bases, and 3 bases stayed unmatched. The CDR3 covers 13 residues. CDR3 nucleotide sequence: TGTGCCAGCAGCGAGGACAGGGGTGAAAAACTGTTTTTT. Translating gives CASSEDRGEKLFF.

V gene TRBV28 combines with J gene TRBJ2-7; TRBD1 matches 9 bases. V gave up 2 bases and J gave up 3 bases; unmatched junction bases: 2. Germline lookup yields CDR1 MDHEN and CDR2 SYDVKM. The CDR3 is 14 amino acids. DNA for the CDR3: TGTGCCAGCAGTTTACCGGGACAGGGCTACGAGCAGTACTTC. It yields the protein CASSLPGQGYEQYF.

The V call is TRBV6-6, the J call TRBJ2-1; D ambiguous. Germline lookup yields CDR1 MNHNY and CDR2 SVGAGI (reference sequence). This CDR3 region has 14 residues. Trimming left V 0 bases short and J 4 bases short, with 7 bases between. The CDR3: CASSYSTEYNEQFF. CDR3 bases: TGTGCCAGCAGTTACTCGACGGAGTACAATGAGCAGTTCTTC.

This clone has just one count. The rearrangement joins TRBV5-1 to TRBJ1-4; TRBD1 matches at 11 bases. V was pared by 0 bases and J by 14 bases, with 9 bases of the junction left unmatched. This CDR3 contains 15 residues. Germline-derived CDR1 and CDR2 are SGHRS and YFSETQ. The CDR3 loop is CASSLEDRGREGLFF. CDR3 bases: TGCGCCAGCAGCTTGGAGGACAGGGGGCGAGAAGGTCTGTTTTTT.

This clone was detected only a few times. The chain employs TRBV11-3 and TRBJ2-1; 7 bases fit TRBD2. CDR3 length: 17 residues. Germline values: CDR1 SGHNT, CDR2 YENEEA. The ends lost 1 base at V and 9 bases at J; junction bases unmatched: 15. The CDR3 region is CASSLGFLGGGPAEQFF. CDR3 DNA sequence: TGTGCCAGCAGCTTAGGGTTTTTGGGGGGAGGGCCCGCTGAGCAGTTCTTC.